These T cell receptor beta chains were read from a single sample in a study of T-cell reconstitution after alpha-beta-depleted transplantation in children. TCRdb reprocessed the PCR reads with MiXCR, giving one entry per CDR3 protein. Found here are approximately 590,000 distinct CDR3 sequences, roughly a tenth of them singletons; the top ten hold roughly 4%. The starting material was PBMCs from the stem cell graft donor, obtained from the stem cell graft. The receptor set was obtained from a human donor who donated a stem cell graft to a child with acute myeloid leukemia. Both conserved end residues are part of each CDR3. Fields, in order: clone size, J gene, D gene, V gene, CDR3 DNA, CDR3 protein. D genes are given only for firm matches. Some rows have no size entry. The others give once, few or many, or a class for an expanded clone.

. | TRBJ1-2 | . | TRBV5-1 | TGCGCCAGCAGCTTGGATGGGACACCAGCTAACTATGGCTACACCTTC | CASSLDGTPANYGYTF
many | TRBJ2-7 | TRBD2 | TRBV20-1 | TGCAGTGCTAGAAATCAACAAGGACTAGCCTACGAGCAGTACTTC | CSARNQQGLAYEQYF
. | TRBJ2-6 | . | TRBV11-2 | TGTGCCAGCAGCTTAGAATACGGGGGATGGAGCTCTGGGGCCAACGTCCTGACTTTC | CASSLEYGGWSSGANVLTF
. | TRBJ2-7 | TRBD2 | TRBV7-2 | TGTGCCAGCAGAATAGCGGGAGGGGATTACGAGCAGTACTTC | CASRIAGGDYEQYF
. | TRBJ1-5 | . | TRBV29-1 | TGCAGCGTGCGAGGGGGAAATAGCAATCAGCCCCAGCATTTT | CSVRGGNSNQPQHF
. | TRBJ1-1 | TRBD1 | TRBV5-1 | TGCGCCAGCAGCCTACGGACAGGGGCCAACAGGCGGGGTAACACTGAAGCTTTCTTT | CASSLRTGANRRGNTEAFF
many | TRBJ2-7 | . | TRBV7-2 | TGTGCCAGCAGCTTAGAAGGGGCGGAGAACGAGCAGTACTTC | CASSLEGAENEQYF
few | TRBJ2-2 | TRBD2 | TRBV20-1 | TGCAGTGCTAGAGATCGACTAGCGGGAAACACCGGGGAGCTGTTTTTT | CSARDRLAGNTGELFF
. | TRBJ1-5 | . | TRBV20-1 | TGCAGTGCTACTGGGTGGTCGGATCAGCCCCAGCATTTT | CSATGWSDQPQHF
few | TRBJ2-2 | . | TRBV7-9 | TGTGCCAGCAGCTTCCGGGACCATCCTTCCGGGGAGCTGTTTTTT | CASSFRDHPSGELFF
. | TRBJ2-6 | . | TRBV20-1 | TGCAGTGCTAGAGAGCGGGACAGCTCTGGGGCCAACGTCCTGACTTTC | CSARERDSSGANVLTF
few | TRBJ2-5 | TRBD1 | TRBV29-1 | TGCAGCGCTCTCCGGGACAGGGGGGGGGAGACCCAGTACTTC | CSALRDRGGETQYF
many | TRBJ2-1 | TRBD2 | TRBV7-9 | TGTGCCAGCAGCTTTTCATCGTCTAGCGGGAGTTCTGAGCAGTTCTTC | CASSFSSSSGSSEQFF
few | TRBJ2-1 | TRBD2 | TRBV27 | TGTGCCAGCTGTCGGACTAGCGGGAGCTTTAAAGACAATGAGCAGTTCTTC | CASCRTSGSFKDNEQFF
few | TRBJ2-7 | . | TRBV28 | . | CASFPLWEGGTRNEQYF
few | TRBJ1-1 | . | TRBV14 | TGTGCCAGCAGCCATACTCCTTACACTGAAGCTTTCTTT | CASSHTPYTEAFF
many | TRBJ2-7 | TRBD1 | TRBV10-3 | TGTGCCACCTCGGGACAGGCCACCGGGGAGCAGTACTTC | CATSGQATGEQYF
. | TRBJ2-3 | . | TRBV6-2/TRBV6-3 | TGTGCCAGCAGTAACCCCCTTAAATCGGATACGCAGTATTTT | CASSNPLKSDTQYF
. | TRBJ2-2 | . | TRBV6-5 | TGTGCCAGCAGTTACAGAGGGGCCAGCTCAAACACCGGGGAGCTGTTTTTT | CASSYRGASSNTGELFF
many | TRBJ1-1 | TRBD1 | TRBV6-5 | TGTGCCAGCAGAACCGGACAGGGTAGGAACACTGAAGCTTTCTTT | CASRTGQGRNTEAFF
many | TRBJ2-7 | . | TRBV5-6 | TGTGCCAGCAGCTTGGTCCGGGTTCGGTACGAGCAGTACTTC | CASSLVRVRYEQYF
. | TRBJ2-5 | TRBD2 | TRBV19 | TGTGCCAGTAGTATAGTAGGGAGCGGGAGGGCGCAGACCCAGTACTTC | CASSIVGSGRAQTQYF
. | TRBJ2-5 | . | TRBV28 | TGTGCCAGCAGTTTGAAGCCCATTGGAACGGGGGTTCAAGAGACCCAGTACTTC | CASSLKPIGTGVQETQYF
few | TRBJ2-7 | . | TRBV6-2/TRBV6-3 | TGTGCCAGCAGTTACGTCGGGAAGGGCGAGCAGTACTTC | CASSYVGKGEQYF
many | TRBJ2-1 | . | TRBV3-1 | TGTGCCAGCAGCCAAGTCTTGGGCAATGAGCAGTTCTTC | CASSQVLGNEQFF